This T cell receptor beta chain originates from a study of cytomegalovirus exposure and HLA in healthy donors. Study-level findings and limits: Later work found most CMV-associated TCR beta chains apparently HLA-restricted. In a later analysis, DRB1 alleles had the most associated TCRs; HLA-C alleles the fewest. Previous analysis showed most TCR beta V segments were productive about 90% or about 30% of the time.

The PCR had 60 Vbeta and 13 Jbeta primers. Sequencing was performed with immunoSEQ multiplex PCR; in TCRdb, only in-frame clones are kept and a portion is missing. The sample data list about 170,000 clones. Germline-derived CDR1 and CDR2 are SNHLY and FYNNEI. V lost 9 bases to trimming and J lost 8 bases, with 16 bases between them. The CDR3 extends over 12 amino acids. A note on this clone: Its antigen is not known.

Sequences were obtained from PBMCs. The source is a woman between 18 and 29 years old in good health and CMV-seropositive. This chain connects TRBV2 to TRBJ1-2, with D possibly being TRBD1 (6 bases). Here the CDR3 DNA reads TGTGCCAGTCAAACAGGGAGCAGAGGCTACACCTTC. Its protein product is CASQTGSRGYTF.